Shown below are 20 T cell receptor beta chains from a single sample sequenced in a study of OX40 agonist ivuxolimab in advanced cancers. Using immunoSEQ multiplex PCR, the repertoire was profiled, and TCRdb retains in-frame clones only, with some absent. The sample includes approximately 66,000 clones, around 85% of them seen just once. Sequencing was performed on CD4+ or CD8+ T cells sorted from blood, taken in a trial of the OX40 agonist ivuxolimab. The source is an adult with an advanced solid tumor such as melanoma, head and neck, liver or kidney cancer.

V gene TRBV28 combines with J gene TRBJ1-5; no definite D call. The germline V gene encodes CDR1 MDHEN and CDR2 SYDVKM. The CDR3 length is 15 residues. Trimming stripped 7 bases from V and 0 bases from J, with 13 bases between. CDR3 amino acids: CASTVGVTSNQPQHF. For the CDR3, the DNA is TGTGCCAGCACCGTCGGGGTGACTAGCAATCAGCCCCAGCATTTT.

V is TRBV4-1 and J is TRBJ2-7, with 11 bases matching TRBD2. CDR1 MGHRA and CDR2 YSYEKL come from the germline V gene. The CDR3 has 17 residues. J lost 1 base, V lost 4 bases, and 9 bases had no gene match. Here the CDR3 reads CASSRGLAGPLSYEQYF. The CDR3, as DNA: TGCGCCAGCAGCCGAGGACTAGCGGGCCCTCTTTCCTACGAGCAGTACTTC.

The rearrangement uses TRBV6-5 and TRBJ1-5, with TRBD1 identical over 7 bases. Per germline, CDR1 MNHEY and CDR2 SVGAGI. The length of the CDR3 is 14 residues. Trimming cost V 6 bases and J 3 bases; bases outside gene matches: 5. CDR3 DNA sequence: TGTGCCAGCAGCCAAGGGGGCTCCAATCAGCCCCAGCATTTT. Its protein product is CASSQGGSNQPQHF.

The chain uses TRBV2 and TRBJ2-2; D is ambiguous. The germline CDR1 and CDR2 sequences are SNHLY and FYNNEI. The CDR3 spans 13 residues. Trimming removed 7 bases from V and 2 bases from J, with 8 bases in between. The CDR3 spells CASNWGNTGELFF. CDR3 bases: TGTGCCAGCAATTGGGGAAACACCGGGGAGCTGTTTTTT.

In this sample, this clone turned up once. The chain employs TRBV5-5 and TRBJ2-3; D might be TRBD1 or TRBD2, each matching 5 bases. The V and J ends lost 4 bases and 2 bases respectively, with 14 bases between them. This CDR3 is built from 15 residues. The V gene's germline CDR1 is SGHKS and CDR2 YYEKEE (reference sequence). CDR3 nucleotides: TGTGCCAGCAGCCTCCGGGACGGGCACACAGATACGCAGTATTTT. It specifies CASSLRDGHTDTQYF. The full variable domain, with the rest looked up from reference TRBV5-5 and TRBJ2-3, is DAGVTQSPTHLIKTRGQQVTLRCSPISGHKSVSWYQQVLGQGPQFIFQYYEKEERGRGNFPDRFSARQFPNYSSELNVNALLLGDSALYLCASSLRDGHTDTQYFGPGTRLTVL.

The V call is TRBV5-1, the J call TRBJ2-2, with 12 bases aligning to TRBD2. The ends lost 3 bases at V and 4 bases at J; junction bases unmatched: 4. CDR3 length equals 16 residues. Germline CDR1 reads SGHRS; CDR2 reads YFSETQ. The CDR3 reads CASSSLAGGPTGELFF. The CDR3 DNA reads as TGCGCCAGCAGCTCCCTAGCGGGAGGGCCCACCGGGGAGCTGTTTTTT.

The chain carries TRBV27 and TRBJ1-6, with no clear D. V lost 0 bases and J lost 10, with 13 bases in between. The germline CDR1 and CDR2 sequences are MNHEY and SMNVEV (reference sequence). This CDR3 region has 15 residues. CDR3: CASSLSQGSWSPLHF. The CDR3 DNA follows: TGTGCCAGCAGTTTATCTCAAGGATCCTGGTCACCCCTCCACTTT.

The gene calls are TRBV6-4 and TRBJ1-2; TRBD1 is a possible D gene (5 bases). Germline V gene sequence: CDR1 MRHNA, CDR2 SNTAGT. The CDR3 sequence is 14 residues long. With 0 bases removed from V and 5 bases from J, the gap between germline ends came to 10 bases. Here the CDR3 reads CASSDSGGGYGYTF. In DNA, the CDR3 is TGTGCCAGCAGTGACTCGGGCGGGGGTTATGGCTACACCTTC.

A few counts support this clone. V usage is TRBV14 and J usage is TRBJ1-1; a possible D gene is TRBD1 (5 bases). Per the germline V gene, CDR1 is SGHDN and CDR2 is FVKESK. The CDR3 length is 15 residues. Trimming took 1 base from V and 5 from J, leaving 14 bases between them. The CDR3 loop is CASSQARGVGTEAFF. CDR3 coding DNA: TGTGCCAGCAGCCAAGCGCGGGGGGTCGGAACTGAAGCTTTCTTT.

The chain links TRBV7-9 to TRBJ1-3; maybe TRBD1 (6 bases). Trimming stripped 5 bases from V and 1 base from J, with 9 bases between. The V gene's germline CDR1 is SEHNR and CDR2 FQNEAQ (reference sequence). The CDR3 is 14 residues long. The CDR3 here is CASSVQGSGNTIYF. DNA for the CDR3: TGTGCCAGCAGCGTCCAGGGGTCTGGAAACACCATATATTTT. The whole variable domain, filled in from reference TRBV7-9 and TRBJ1-3, reads DTGVSQNPRHKITKRGQNVTFRCDPISEHNRLYWYRQTLGQGPEFLTYFQNEAQLEKSRLLSDRFSAERPKGSFSTLEIQRTEQGDSAMYLCASSVQGSGNTIYFGEGSWLTVV.

This clone is a singleton in its sample. The chain links TRBV7-2 to TRBJ1-2, with TRBD1 matching 9 bases. Germline V gene data show CDR1 as SGHTA and CDR2 as FQGNSA. V gave up 5 bases and J gave up 6 bases; unmatched junction bases: 7. The CDR3 is 14 amino acids. The CDR3 sequence: CASSPLGQGNGYTF. The CDR3 DNA reads as TGTGCCAGCAGCCCCCTGGGACAGGGAAATGGCTACACCTTC.

The rearrangement uses TRBV13 and TRBJ2-3, with 7 bases lining up with TRBD2. The germline CDR1 and CDR2 sequences are PRHDT and FYEKMQ (reference sequence). V was pared by 3 bases and J by 0 bases, with 6 bases of the junction left unmatched. The CDR3 runs to 16 residues. CDR3 DNA sequence: TGTGCCAGCAGCTTTCTGTTGCGGGGGAGCACAGATACGCAGTATTTT. Translation gives CASSFLLRGSTDTQYF.

The chain's CDR3 is CASGLDATSGNTIYF. Here the CDR3 DNA reads TGTGCTAGTGGTTTGGACGCTACCTCTGGAAACACCATATATTTT. The rearrangement uses TRBV12-5 and TRBJ1-3; D gene unclear. CDR1 is LGHNT, CDR2 FRNRAP, per germline. The CDR3 is made up of 15 amino acids. V was cut by 1 base and J by 0 bases, with 7 bases left in between.

The chain carries TRBV19 and TRBJ1-6; no firm D call. The germline V gene has CDR1 LNHDA and CDR2 SQIVND (reference sequence). CDR3 length equals 17 residues. Trimming removed 3 bases at V and 7 bases at J, with 19 bases between. CDR3 protein: CASSMPLLGMENSPLHF. As DNA, the CDR3 is TGTGCCAGTAGTATGCCCCTCTTGGGGATGGAGAATTCACCCCTCCACTTT.

The rearrangement links TRBV30 to TRBJ1-5; 8 nucleotides match TRBD1. Trimming at V came to 5 bases and at J to 5 bases, leaving 5 bases not matched to a gene. The germline CDR1 and CDR2 sequences are GTSNPN and SVGIG (reference sequence). The CDR3 totals 13 residues. The CDR3 reads CAWAGGNDQPQHF. Written as DNA, the CDR3 is TGTGCCTGGGCAGGGGGCAACGATCAGCCCCAGCATTTT. Variable domain in full (rest from reference TRBV30 and TRBJ1-5): SQTIHQWPATLVQPVGSPLSLECTVEGTSNPNLYWYRQAAGRGLQLLFYSVGIGQISSEVPQNLSASRPQDRQFILSSKKLLLSDSGFYLCAWAGGNDQPQHFGDGTRLSIL.

The V and J genes are TRBV7-9 and TRBJ1-1, with 7 bases aligning to TRBD1. Germline V CDR1 and CDR2: SEHNR, FQNEAQ (reference sequence). The CDR3 covers 15 residues. After removal of 5 bases from V and 1 base from J, the junction contained 7 bases not matched to a gene. The CDR3 reads CASSPQGTANTEAFF. The DNA for the CDR3 is TGTGCCAGCAGCCCTCAAGGGACAGCGAACACTGAAGCTTTCTTT.

This rearrangement joins TRBV28 to TRBJ2-2; TRBD1 matches 9 bases. The J segment lost 5 bases and the V segment lost 6 bases, leaving 4 bases of the junction unmatched. The germline V gene has CDR1 MDHEN and CDR2 SYDVKM. The CDR3 contains 14 residues. In nucleotides, the CDR3 is TGTGCCAGCAGGACGGGACAGGGTACCGGGGAGCTGTTTTTT. This codes for CASRTGQGTGELFF.

The chain links TRBV9 to TRBJ2-5, with D possibly matching TRBD2 (6 bases). CDR3 length equals 15 residues. Looked up from germline, CDR1 is SGDLS and CDR2 is YYNGEE. The ends were cut back, 0 bases at V and 1 base at J, with 10 bases in the middle. The CDR3 DNA reads TGTGCCAGCAGCGTAGAACTAGCTGGCCAAGAGACCCAGTACTTC. Amino acid sequence: CASSVELAGQETQYF.

The chain is built from TRBV7-2 and TRBJ1-2; no firm D call. Trimming removed 5 bases at V and 8 bases at J, with 18 bases between. The germline CDR1 and CDR2 sequences are SGHTA and FQGNSA. The CDR3 has 14 residues. CDR3 DNA sequence: TGTGCCAGCAGCCCCGGAGTCAGCTTGGGGGGCTACACCTTC. Residues: CASSPGVSLGGYTF. The variable domain in full, completed from reference TRBV7-2 and TRBJ1-2, reads GAGVSQSPSNKVTEKGKDVELRCDPISGHTALYWYRQSLGQGLEFLIYFQGNSAPDKSGLPSDRFSAERTGGSVSTLTIQRTQQEDSAVYLCASSPGVSLGGYTFGSGTRLTVV.

The V and J genes are TRBV11-3 and TRBJ2-2, with D tentatively TRBD1 or TRBD2 (6 bases each). This CDR3 comprises 16 residues. Germline CDR1 and CDR2: SGHNT and YENEEA. Between the trimmed V and J ends, which lost 5 bases and 7 bases, there was a span of 20 bases. The CDR3 sequence is CASSPRPGGQGGELFF. For the CDR3, the DNA is TGTGCCAGCAGCCCTCGGCCTGGGGGGCAGGGCGGGGAGCTGTTTTTT.